This T cell receptor beta chain was profiled in a study of blood T cell repertoires in COVID-19. Across the whole study: The origin of the acute and convalescent COVID-19 samples was the United States, Italy and Spain.

In the original processing: Estimated nucleated cell counts came from reference gene primer amplification. Method: immunoSEQ multiplex PCR; TCRdb's copy keeps in-frame clones and lacks some. The V and J calls and clone size were taken over from that table, and D and trimming were inferred from the DNA. The sample consists of fewer than 200,000 clones, around 84% of them appearing once. Germline CDR1 SGHTA, CDR2 FQGNSA. V shed 5 bases and J 4 bases; nucleotides not matched to a gene: 13. CDR3 length: 19 amino acids. The rearrangement uses TRBV7-2 and TRBJ2-1; 14 nucleotides align to TRBD2. The receptor comes from an elderly woman with COVID-19, enrolled during active disease. The sequenced sample consisted of peripheral blood. The CDR3: CASSPGTSGSPWAYNEQFF. In DNA form, the CDR3 reads TGTGCCAGCAGCCCCGGGACTAGCGGGAGTCCTTGGGCTTACAATGAGCAGTTCTTC.